These 3 T cell receptor beta chains were sequenced from one sample in a study of OX40 agonist ivuxolimab in advanced cancers. Profiling relied on immunoSEQ multiplex PCR, and the TCRdb table lists in-frame clones only, not all of them. The table records approximately 20,000 clones, around nine tenths of them present only once. This sample comprised CD4+ or CD8+ T cells sorted from blood, obtained in a trial of the OX40 agonist ivuxolimab. These receptors were collected from an adult with an advanced solid tumor such as melanoma, head and neck, liver or kidney cancer.

The chain recombines TRBV27 with TRBJ2-2; 9 positions agree with TRBD1. This CDR3 is built from 16 residues. V was clipped by 5 bases and J by 5 bases; unmatched bases: 9. Germline CDR1 is MNHEY and CDR2 is SMNVEV (reference sequence). CDR3 region: CASSTSPGQGTGELFF. The CDR3, as DNA: TGTGCCAGCAGTACCTCTCCGGGACAGGGAACCGGGGAGCTGTTTTTT.

The CDR3 here is CASSPVSNEQFF. The CDR3 DNA reads as TGTGCCAGCAGCCCGGTGAGCAATGAGCAGTTCTTC. V gene TRBV13 combines with J gene TRBJ2-1; D is undetermined. CDR3 size: 12 residues. With 5 bases removed from V and 6 bases from J, the gap between germline ends came to 8 bases. Per germline, CDR1 PRHDT and CDR2 FYEKMQ (reference sequence).

J is TRBJ2-7 and V is TRBV4-1; unclear D gene. From germline, CDR1 is MGHRA and CDR2 YSYEKL. The CDR3 extends over 16 amino acids. The germline V and J ends were trimmed by 0 bases and 3 bases, with 15 bases remaining between them. The CDR3 coding sequence is TGCGCCAGCAGCCAAGATCAGATGCGGCAGAGCTACGAGCAGTACTTC. This sequence encodes CASSQDQMRQSYEQYF.